The rows below give T cell receptor beta chains drawn from one sample of a study of technical replicates of blood from several donors. Sequencing was performed with immunoSEQ multiplex PCR; in TCRdb, only in-frame clones are kept and a portion is missing. The sample yields more than 80,000 clones, 95% seen once. The sample comprised T cells isolated from PBMCs. The receptors were gathered from a human donor in good health. Each CDR3 is given with its conserved first and last residue. A D gene is named only where the DNA matches it firmly. Clone size, where shown, is once, few, many, or a class for clones that have expanded.

d_gene: TRBD1
abundance: once
j_gene: TRBJ2-2
len: 14
v_gene: TRBV5-5
CDR3nt: TGTGCCAGCAGCTTAATACAGGGGTTCGGGGAGCTGTTTTTT
CDR3aa: CASSLIQGFGELFF

d_gene: TRBD1
abundance: .
j_gene: TRBJ1-5
len: 15
v_gene: TRBV10-3
CDR3nt: TGTGCCATCAGTGAGGCCCCGGGACAGGAACAGCCCCAGCATTTT
CDR3aa: CAISEAPGQEQPQHF

d_gene: TRBD1
abundance: .
j_gene: TRBJ1-5
len: 14
v_gene: TRBV9
CDR3nt: TGTGCCAGCAGTCAAGGGGGCGACAATCAGCCCCAGCATTTT
CDR3aa: CASSQGGDNQPQHF

d_gene: .
abundance: .
j_gene: TRBJ1-1
len: 13
v_gene: TRBV6-1
CDR3nt: TGTGCCAGCAGTGAAGCTCGGGGCACTGAAGCTTTCTTT
CDR3aa: CASSEARGTEAFF

d_gene: TRBD2
abundance: .
j_gene: TRBJ2-5
len: 17
v_gene: TRBV7-9
CDR3nt: TGTGCCAGCAGTTGGTGGACTAGCGGGAATTTAGAAGAGACCCAGTACTTC
CDR3aa: CASSWWTSGNLEETQYF

d_gene: TRBD1
abundance: once
j_gene: TRBJ2-3
len: 17
v_gene: TRBV5-1
CDR3nt: TGCGCCAGCAGCTTGAGAGGGGGCTACCGTAGCACAGATACGCAGTATTTT
CDR3aa: CASSLRGGYRSTDTQYF

d_gene: .
abundance: .
j_gene: TRBJ1-3
len: 13
v_gene: TRBV21-1
CDR3nt: TGTGCCAGCAGCAGCAGGGCCGCGGACACCATATATTTT
CDR3aa: CASSSRAADTIYF

d_gene: .
abundance: .
j_gene: TRBJ2-7
len: 14
v_gene: TRBV27
CDR3nt: TGTGCCAGCAGTCCCACACTACAAAACTACGAGCAGTACTTC
CDR3aa: CASSPTLQNYEQYF

d_gene: .
abundance: .
j_gene: TRBJ2-7
len: 15
v_gene: TRBV15
CDR3nt: TGTGCCACCAGCAGAGAGCGAAGTAAGTCCTACGAGCAGTACTTC
CDR3aa: CATSRERSKSYEQYF

d_gene: TRBD1
abundance: .
j_gene: TRBJ2-7
len: 15
v_gene: TRBV13
CDR3nt: TGTGCCAGCAGCTTAAATGGACAGGGTAACTACGAGCAGTACTTC
CDR3aa: CASSLNGQGNYEQYF

d_gene: TRBD1
abundance: .
j_gene: TRBJ2-7
len: 15
v_gene: TRBV7-6
CDR3nt: TGTGCCAGCAGCTTAAACAGGGGCGAACTCTACGAGCAGTACTTC
CDR3aa: CASSLNRGELYEQYF

d_gene: TRBD2
abundance: .
j_gene: TRBJ2-5
len: 15
v_gene: TRBV27
CDR3nt: TGTGCCAGCAGTTCCCTAGCGGGTACGCAAGAGACCCAGTACTTC
CDR3aa: CASSSLAGTQETQYF

d_gene: .
abundance: .
j_gene: TRBJ2-1
len: 14
v_gene: TRBV28
CDR3nt: TGTGCCAGCAGTGTTCAGGCGGGACCTAGTAGGGAGTTCTTC
CDR3aa: CASSVQAGPSREFF

d_gene: .
abundance: .
j_gene: TRBJ2-7
len: 13
v_gene: TRBV12-5
CDR3nt: TGTGCTAGTGGTGACAGACAGGTCTACGAGCAGTACTTC
CDR3aa: CASGDRQVYEQYF

d_gene: .
abundance: .
j_gene: TRBJ1-2
len: 13
v_gene: TRBV14
CDR3nt: TGTGCCAGCAGCCAAGGAAGAGGGTATGGCTACACCTTC
CDR3aa: CASSQGRGYGYTF

d_gene: .
abundance: .
j_gene: TRBJ2-3
len: 15
v_gene: TRBV6-4
CDR3nt: TGTGCCAGCAGTGCGTCCGGCGGGAGCACAGATACGCAGTATTTT
CDR3aa: CASSASGGSTDTQYF

d_gene: TRBD1
abundance: .
j_gene: TRBJ2-1
len: 15
v_gene: TRBV9
CDR3nt: TGTGCCAGCAGCTTGAGAGGGGGACAGTACAATGAGCAGTTCTTC
CDR3aa: CASSLRGGQYNEQFF

d_gene: .
abundance: .
j_gene: TRBJ2-5
len: 14
v_gene: TRBV9
CDR3nt: TGTGCCAGCAGCGTAGGGACAGCTCAAGAGACCCAGTACTTC
CDR3aa: CASSVGTAQETQYF

d_gene: .
abundance: .
j_gene: TRBJ1-1
len: 12
v_gene: TRBV5-1
CDR3nt: TGCGCCAGCAGCTCACAGGGCACTGAAGCTTTCTTT
CDR3aa: CASSSQGTEAFF

d_gene: .
abundance: .
j_gene: TRBJ1-1
len: 14
v_gene: TRBV7-9
CDR3nt: TGTGCCAGCAGCTTAGTCAGGGCGAACACTGAAGCTTTCTTT
CDR3aa: CASSLVRANTEAFF

d_gene: .
abundance: .
j_gene: TRBJ1-1
len: 14
v_gene: TRBV15
CDR3nt: TGTGCCACCAGCCCCTATGCGGGGTACACTGAAGCTTTCTTT
CDR3aa: CATSPYAGYTEAFF

d_gene: TRBD1
abundance: once
j_gene: TRBJ2-7
len: 15
v_gene: TRBV7-3
CDR3nt: TGTGCCAGCAGCTTAACGGGGACAGGAGTCTACGAGCAGTACTTC
CDR3aa: CASSLTGTGVYEQYF

d_gene: TRBD1
abundance: .
j_gene: TRBJ1-4
len: 16
v_gene: TRBV7-9
CDR3nt: TGTGCCAGCAGCAGATACTCCGGGACAGTTAATGAAAAACTGTTTTTT
CDR3aa: CASSRYSGTVNEKLFF

d_gene: .
abundance: .
j_gene: TRBJ2-1
len: 17
v_gene: TRBV7-9
CDR3nt: TGTGCCAGCAGCCCAGGGTACACCCTCGGAGACTACAATGAGCAGTTCTTC
CDR3aa: CASSPGYTLGDYNEQFF

d_gene: .
abundance: .
j_gene: TRBJ2-1
len: 16
v_gene: TRBV2
CDR3nt: TGTGCCAGCAGTTTAGCGCTCCCGAGCTCCTACAATGAGCAGTTCTTC
CDR3aa: CASSLALPSSYNEQFF

d_gene: TRBD1
abundance: .
j_gene: TRBJ2-7
len: 13
v_gene: TRBV5-6
CDR3nt: TGTGCCAGCAGCTCCCGGGACAGGGCGGGGCAGTACTTC
CDR3aa: CASSSRDRAGQYF

d_gene: TRBD2
abundance: .
j_gene: TRBJ2-5
len: 14
v_gene: TRBV27
CDR3nt: TGTGCCAGCAGTTTCTTGGGGGGGATTGAGACCCAGTACTTC
CDR3aa: CASSFLGGIETQYF

d_gene: TRBD2
abundance: .
j_gene: TRBJ2-1
len: 14
v_gene: TRBV6-5
CDR3nt: TGTGCCAGCAGTACTAGCGCAAGATACAATGAGCAGTTCTTC
CDR3aa: CASSTSARYNEQFF

d_gene: .
abundance: .
j_gene: TRBJ2-7
len: 18
v_gene: TRBV7-6
CDR3nt: TGTGCCAGCAGCTCCGATTACTCCGGGACACCTAGACCCTACGAGCAGTACTTC
CDR3aa: CASSSDYSGTPRPYEQYF

d_gene: TRBD2
abundance: .
j_gene: TRBJ2-1
len: 19
v_gene: TRBV27
CDR3nt: TGTGCCAGCAGTTTATACACACCGGGACTAGCGAGCTCCTACAATGAGCAGTTCTTC
CDR3aa: CASSLYTPGLASSYNEQFF